This TCR beta chain stems from a study of shared clonotypes between healthy human individuals. Germline V gives CDR1 WSHSY, CDR2 SAAADI. Trimming stripped 6 bases from V and 6 bases from J, with 19 bases between. CDR3 length: 15 residues. Some clones are missing from TCRdb's copy, which holds only in-frame ones; the method was immunoSEQ multiplex PCR. Among over a million clones, approximately 76% were seen once, and the ten largest hold about 1.5%. The chain has TRBV10-2 and TRBJ2-3; D is possibly TRBD1 or TRBD2 (5 bases each). The TCR sequence derives from a man between 18 and 35 years old in good health. Input material: memory CD4+ T cells sorted from blood. Documented subset: CD45RA-negative fraction. CDR3 coding DNA: TGCGCCAGCAGAATCGGGACCCTAGATTGGGATACGCAGTATTTT. This sequence encodes CASRIGTLDWDTQYF.